This T cell receptor (beta chain) emerged from a study of control samples from healthy donors and cancer patients. This CDR3 is built from 14 residues. V dropped 3 bases and J dropped 1; count of bases not matched to a gene: 0. Germline values: CDR1 SGHDN, CDR2 FVKESK. The repertoire was sequenced with immunoSEQ multiplex PCR; TCRdb's copy has only in-frame clones and lacks some. The profile covers 100,000 to 150,000 clones, with around 87% appearing a single time and around 8.7% taken by the ten largest. Source material: blood. The chain combines TRBV14 with TRBJ1-2; 9 bases fit TRBD1. The origin of this receptor is a man aged 35 to 55 in good health. CDR3 in DNA: TGTGCCAGCAGCCAGGACAGGGGTAACTATGGCTACACCTTC. Protein: CASSQDRGNYGYTF.